These 7 T cell receptor beta chains were sequenced from one sample in a study of T cell repertoires in cytomegalovirus infection. Each CDR3 protein gets one entry after TCRdb re-called the reads with MiXCR. This sample yields 200,000 to 300,000 distinct CDR3 sequences, of which about 5.9% are seen a single time; under 7% belongs to the top ten. Sequenced sample: PBMCs. Receptors originate from a human donor in good health (CMV status not recorded). Some clones in this sample may be carry-over from other donors' samples.

This clonotype was picked up many times. V and J are TRBV29-1 and TRBJ1-2, with 8 bases matching TRBD1. Trimming removed 4 bases from V and 6 bases from J; junction bases left unmatched: 4. The CDR3 length is 12 residues. Germline CDR1 and CDR2: SQVTM and ANQGSEA. The CDR3 sequence is CSVAGQGNGYTF. As DNA, the CDR3 is TGCAGCGTTGCTGGACAGGGAAATGGCTACACCTTC.

This clonotype has at least ten counts. The chain combines TRBV28 with TRBJ2-7, with 13 bases matching TRBD2. Germline values: CDR1 MDHEN, CDR2 SYDVKM. V shed 6 bases, J shed 3 bases, and the junction held 5 bases outside the gene matches. The length of the CDR3 is 15 residues. CDR3 region: CASSPGLAGIYEQYF. CDR3 coding DNA: TGTGCCAGCAGCCCGGGACTAGCGGGGATCTACGAGCAGTACTTC.

This clonotype was seen ten or more times. The rearrangement links TRBV2 to TRBJ1-1; D not resolved. The germline gives CDR1 SNHLY, CDR2 FYNNEI. The CDR3 is made up of 13 amino acids. Trimming removed 7 bases at V and 5 bases at J, with 14 bases between. CDR3 sequence reads: CASTLSAGTEAFF. CDR3 sequence (DNA): TGTGCCAGCACCCTCTCGGCAGGTACTGAAGCTTTCTTT.

The rearrangement joins TRBV5-1 to TRBJ2-2; D gene ambiguous. With 6 bases removed from V and 1 base from J, the gap between germline ends came to 10 bases. Germline CDR1 reads SGHRS; CDR2 reads YFSETQ. The CDR3 has 14 amino acids. The CDR3: CASTGSGNTGELFF. For the CDR3, the DNA is TGCGCCAGCACTGGGTCAGGGAACACCGGGGAGCTGTTTTTT. Filled out from reference TRBV5-1 and TRBJ2-2, the complete variable domain reads KAGVTQTPRYLIKTRGQQVTLSCSPISGHRSVSWYQQTPGQGLQFLFEYFSETQRNKGNFPGRFSGRQFSNSRSEMNVSTLELGDSALYLCASTGSGNTGELFFGEGSRLTVL.

This clonotype was detected ten times or more. CDR3 in amino acids: CASSRQGAVGETQYF. For the CDR3, the DNA is TGTGCCAGCAGTAGACAGGGAGCTGTAGGGGAGACCCAGTACTTC. The chain employs TRBV6-1 and TRBJ2-5, with 7 bases fitting TRBD1. CDR3 length: 15 residues. Trimming cost V 5 bases and J 5 bases; bases outside gene matches: 11. Germline V gene data show CDR1 as MNHNS and CDR2 as SASEGT.

In its sample, this clonotype was seen many times. This chain connects TRBV7-8 to TRBJ2-1; 9 bases are shared with TRBD2. The germline gives CDR1 SGHVS, CDR2 FQNEAQ. This CDR3 has 17 amino acids. V lost 3 bases, J lost 4 bases, and 10 bases stayed unmatched. CDR3 coding DNA: TGTGCCAGCAGCTTGTCGACGTTAGCGGGGGTTTACAATGAGCAGTTCTTC. Protein: CASSLSTLAGVYNEQFF.

This clonotype has a count of ten or more. This sequence joins TRBV20-1 and TRBJ2-4; 8 bases agree with TRBD1. The trim removed 7 bases at V and 5 bases at J, leaving 7 bases unmatched. The CDR3 is 13 residues long. CDR1 is DFQATT and CDR2 is SNEGSKA in the germline V gene (reference sequence). CDR3 loop: CSGLDRGENIQYF. Written as DNA, the CDR3 is TGCAGTGGTCTAGACAGGGGAGAAAACATTCAGTACTTC.